A single sample is the source of the 31 T cell receptor beta chains below, sequenced in a study of blood T cell repertoires in COVID-19. Repertoires were generated with immunoSEQ multiplex PCR, while TCRdb's copy carries only in-frame clones and drops some. The sample lists around 200,000 clones; 80% to 90% were seen once. The sequenced material came from peripheral blood. Receptor source: a woman aged 80 or over with acute or convalescent COVID-19.

Comment on this clone: Other DNA sequences from this sample encode an identical CDR3 as well. The chain recombines TRBV3-1 (or the pseudogene TRBV3-2) with TRBJ1-1, with a weak D call TRBD1 (6 bases). CDR1 is LGHDT and CDR2 is YNNKEL in the germline V gene (reference sequence). Trimming left V 4 bases short and J 4 bases short, with 16 bases between. The CDR3 has 15 amino acids. The CDR3 coding sequence is TGTGCCAGCAGCCCCGGTGGGGGCAGGGGCACTGAAGCTTTCTTT. It is translated as CASSPGGGRGTEAFF.

The chain carries TRBV7-9 and TRBJ2-7; 7 bases fit TRBD2. V trimming: 5 bases; J trimming: 1 base; junction bases outside the gene matches: 5. The CDR3 sequence is 14 residues long. The V gene's germline CDR1 is SEHNR and CDR2 FQNEAQ (reference sequence). The CDR3 here is CASSVTGLSYEQYF. Here the CDR3 DNA reads TGTGCCAGCAGCGTGACGGGACTATCCTACGAGCAGTACTTC.

The chain uses TRBV7-3 and TRBJ1-3, with 7 bases that match TRBD1. The CDR3 has 14 residues. Losses at the gene ends were 5 bases for V and 2 bases for J; bases not matched to a gene: 3. CDR1 and CDR2 from the germline V gene are SGHTA and FQGTGA. The CDR3 DNA sequence: TGTGCCAGCAGCCCAGACAGGGCTGGAAACACCATATATTTT. Translating it yields CASSPDRAGNTIYF.

V gene TRBV28 combines with J gene TRBJ2-3, with TRBD2 as a possible D gene (7 bases). V was shortened by 7 bases and J by 6 bases, with 14 bases between the two germline ends. CDR3 length equals 13 residues. Looked up from germline, CDR1 is MDHEN and CDR2 is SYDVKM. The CDR3 DNA is TGTGCCAGCATGGAGGGGGGGCCGGATACGCAGTATTTT. This gives the protein CASMEGGPDTQYF.

V and J are TRBV6-5 and TRBJ2-7; 9 positions agree with TRBD1. Per germline, CDR1 MNHEY and CDR2 SVGAGI. V was clipped by 7 bases and J by 3 bases; unmatched bases: 7. CDR3 length equals 14 residues. CDR3 coding DNA: TGTGCCAGCAAGCGGGACAGGGATTACTACGAGCAGTACTTC. Protein: CASKRDRDYYEQYF.

This rearrangement joins TRBV5-8 to TRBJ2-5; weak D call: TRBD1 (5 bases). Germline CDR1 and CDR2: SGHTS and YDEGEE. The V gene lost 5 bases and the J gene lost 1 base, with 15 bases spanning the gap. The CDR3 loop spans 15 amino acids. The CDR3 loop is CASRYRGGGQETQYF. The CDR3 coding sequence is TGTGCCAGCAGGTATAGGGGCGGTGGCCAAGAGACCCAGTACTTC.

The chain has TRBV28 and TRBJ2-1; maybe TRBD2 (6 bases). CDR3 length: 14 amino acids. The germline V gene has CDR1 MDHEN and CDR2 SYDVKM. V was clipped by 2 bases and J by 10 bases, with 15 bases between them. Here the CDR3 reads CASSLKHEGLEQFF. For the CDR3, the DNA is TGTGCCAGCAGTTTAAAACACGAAGGACTAGAGCAGTTCTTC.

The J gene is TRBJ2-7, the V gene TRBV7-3; D is unclear. The CDR3 spans 13 residues. V was cut by 5 bases and J by 7 bases, with 15 bases left in between. Germline lookup yields CDR1 SGHTA and CDR2 FQGTGA. The CDR3 spells CASSPDAIGEQYF. CDR3 DNA sequence: TGTGCCAGCAGCCCCGACGCCATCGGGGAGCAGTACTTC.

The J gene is TRBJ2-7, the V gene TRBV2, with D possibly matching TRBD1 (6 bases). The germline V gene encodes CDR1 SNHLY and CDR2 FYNNEI. Deletions cut 7 bases from V and 0 bases from J, with 16 bases between. The CDR3 extends over 15 amino acids. The CDR3 DNA reads TGTGCCAGCAAAGAACAGGGTTCGTCCTCCTACGAGCAGTACTTC. This codes for CASKEQGSSSYEQYF.

V gene TRBV30 combines with J gene TRBJ2-7; 10 bases agree with TRBD2. After removal of 2 bases from V and 1 base from J, the junction contained 5 bases not matched to a gene. Germline loops: CDR1 GTSNPN, CDR2 SVGIG (reference sequence). This CDR3 spans 15 amino acids. CDR3 sequence: CAWSSSGGPSYEQYF. In nucleotides, the CDR3 is TGTGCCTGGAGTTCTAGCGGGGGCCCTTCCTACGAGCAGTACTTC. The full variable domain, its missing parts supplied by reference TRBV30 and TRBJ2-7, is SQTIHQWPATLVQPVGSPLSLECTVEGTSNPNLYWYRQAAGRGLQLLFYSVGIGQISSEVPQNLSASRPQDRQFILSSKKLLLSDSGFYLCAWSSSGGPSYEQYFGPGTRLTVT.

The CDR3 DNA reads TGTGCCAGCAGCTTAGATGGACAGGGTCTTCGTGGCTACACCTTC. Amino acid sequence: CASSLDGQGLRGYTF. The chain recombines TRBV7-3 with TRBJ1-2, with 8 bases that match TRBD1. V was clipped by 2 bases and J by 7 bases; unmatched bases: 9. CDR3 length: 15 amino acids. Germline CDR1 reads SGHTA; CDR2 reads FQGTGA.

The chain links TRBV19 to TRBJ1-6; D unresolved. The germline gives CDR1 LNHDA, CDR2 SQIVND (reference sequence). The V end was cut by 5 bases, the J end by 11 bases, with 13 bases between. This CDR3 contains 13 residues. CDR3 nucleotides: TGTGCCAGTAGTTCCGACGGAGGGACACCCCTCCACTTT. Protein product: CASSSDGGTPLHF.

The V gene is TRBV5-6, the J gene TRBJ2-5; the match to TRBD2 covers 10 bases. CDR3 length equals 14 residues. CDR1 and CDR2 from the germline V gene are SGHDT and YYEEEE. The ends lost 10 bases at V and 4 bases at J; junction bases unmatched: 10. The CDR3 region is CAGSASGSRETQYF. The CDR3 DNA sequence: TGTGCCGGAAGTGCTAGCGGGAGTAGAGAGACCCAGTACTTC.

This clone was detected only once. The CDR3 bases are TGTGCCAGCAGCACCCAAGGCGGAAAACTGTTTTTT. Encoded protein: CASSTQGGKLFF. V and J are TRBV2 and TRBJ1-4; D uncertain. V lost 6 bases to trimming and J lost 10 bases, with 12 bases between them. This CDR3 contains 12 residues. Germline V gene sequence: CDR1 SNHLY, CDR2 FYNNEI. Based on the CDR3 plus reference TRBV2 and TRBJ1-4, the full variable domain is EPEVTQTPSHQVTQMGQEVILRCVPISNHLYFYWYRQILGQKVEFLVSFYNNEISEKSEIFDDQFSVERPDGSNFTLKIRSTKLEDSAMYFCASSTQGGKLFFGSGTQLSVL.

This clone was found a few times. The chain is built from TRBV12-2 and TRBJ2-7; no check of the table's D call, TRBD1, against the DNA was made. TRBV12-2 is a pseudogene. The CDR3 is made up of 17 amino acids. The CDR3 loop is CASRLDKSSRGSYEQYF. For the CDR3, the DNA is TGTGCAAGTCGCTTAGATAAGTCGTCCAGGGGCTCCTACGAGCAGTACTTC.

This chain joins TRBV19 and TRBJ1-4; 7 positions agree with TRBD1. CDR1 LNHDA and CDR2 SQIVND come from the germline V gene (reference sequence). The CDR3 contains 14 residues. Trimming removed 3 bases from V and 3 bases from J; junction bases left unmatched: 1. CDR3 sequence reads: CASSMGTANEKLFF. DNA for the CDR3: TGTGCCAGTAGTATGGGGACAGCTAATGAAAAACTGTTTTTT.

This chain connects TRBV30 to TRBJ1-2; D not resolved. The germline gives CDR1 GTSNPN, CDR2 SVGIG (reference sequence). Trimming cost V 1 base and J 2 bases, with 5 bases left between them. CDR3 length: 12 residues. The CDR3: CAWSAQNYGYTF. The CDR3 bases are TGTGCCTGGAGTGCACAGAACTATGGCTACACCTTC.

The chain couples TRBV6-5 to TRBJ2-7, with a possible D match to TRBD1 (6 bases). V was trimmed by 8 bases and J by 0 bases, leaving 8 bases between them. Germline V lookup: CDR1 MNHEY, CDR2 SVGAGI. The CDR3 has 12 residues. The CDR3 here is CASGGNSYEQYF. The CDR3 DNA reads as TGTGCCAGCGGGGGCAACTCCTACGAGCAGTACTTC.

The gene calls are TRBV25-1 and TRBJ2-5; the match to TRBD2 covers 7 bases. The ends lost 7 bases at V and 5 bases at J; junction bases unmatched: 16. Germline V gene data show CDR1 as MGHDK and CDR2 as SYGVNS. The CDR3 has 16 amino acids. For the CDR3, the DNA is TGTGCCAGCAAAGCTGCCGGGACTATCCCCGGGGAGACCCAGTACTTC. This gives the protein CASKAAGTIPGETQYF.

The chain carries TRBV29-1 and TRBJ1-1; no reliable D call. Trimming left V 6 bases short and J 1 base short, with 15 bases between. CDR1 and CDR2 (germline): SQVTM, ANQGSEA. The length of the CDR3 is 14 residues. CDR3 amino acids: CSVPRLSGNTEAFF. The CDR3 DNA reads as TGCAGCGTCCCTAGACTCAGCGGGAACACTGAAGCTTTCTTT.

The chain uses TRBV30 and TRBJ1-1; TRBD1 matches at 9 bases. CDR3 length: 15 residues. CDR1 is GTSNPN, CDR2 SVGIG, per germline (reference sequence). V gave up 2 bases and J gave up 4 bases; unmatched junction bases: 8. The CDR3 DNA reads TGTGCCTGGAGTAGAACAGGGGGCCGAAGCACTGAAGCTTTCTTT. This codes for CAWSRTGGRSTEAFF. The full variable domain, with the rest looked up from reference TRBV30 and TRBJ1-1, is SQTIHQWPATLVQPVGSPLSLECTVEGTSNPNLYWYRQAAGRGLQLLFYSVGIGQISSEVPQNLSASRPQDRQFILSSKKLLLSDSGFYLCAWSRTGGRSTEAFFGQGTRLTVV.

This clone was seen a handful of times. J is TRBJ1-3 and V is TRBV4-2; 8 nucleotides agree with TRBD1. Losses at the gene ends were 3 bases for V and 0 bases for J; bases not matched to a gene: 1. CDR3 size: 15 residues. The germline gives CDR1 LGHNA, CDR2 YNFKEQ. CDR3 region: CASSQDRDSGNTIYF. The CDR3 region has the DNA TGTGCCAGCAGCCAGGACAGGGACTCTGGAAACACCATATATTTT.

The V gene is TRBV6-2 or TRBV6-3, the J gene TRBJ2-3; TRBD2 matches at 13 bases. The CDR3 is made up of 18 amino acids. With V trimmed by 6 bases and J by 1 base, 10 bases remained unmatched. Looked up from germline, CDR1 is MNHEY and CDR2 is SVGEGT. The CDR3 region is CASSHGTSGTVGTDTQYF. For the CDR3, the DNA is TGTGCCAGCAGCCACGGGACTAGCGGGACTGTTGGCACAGATACGCAGTATTTT.

The rearrangement joins TRBV2 to TRBJ1-6; D is perhaps TRBD1 (5 bases). Trimming removed 9 bases from V and 3 bases from J, with 21 bases in between. This CDR3 is 17 amino acids long. Germline loops: CDR1 SNHLY, CDR2 FYNNEI. In DNA form, the CDR3 reads TGTGCCAGTACACAGGACGGACCAGGGAACTATAATTCACCCCTCCACTTT. Protein sequence: CASTQDGPGNYNSPLHF.

The chain uses TRBV11-1 and TRBJ1-4; D is ambiguous. The V and J ends lost 3 bases and 6 bases respectively, with 14 bases between them. CDR1 and CDR2 (germline): SGHAT, FQDESV (reference sequence). There are 15 residues in the CDR3. The CDR3, as DNA: TGTGCCAGCAGCTTCGGGCCACCGGAGGATGAAAAACTGTTTTTT. Its translation: CASSFGPPEDEKLFF.

V usage is TRBV29-1 and J usage is TRBJ2-2, with 7 nucleotides matching TRBD1. This CDR3 is 13 amino acids long. Germline assignment: CDR1 SQVTM and CDR2 ANQGSEA. Trimming removed 4 bases from V and 8 bases from J; junction bases left unmatched: 7. DNA of the CDR3: TGCAGCGTTGTCCGACAGGGTGCGGGGGAGCTGTTTTTT. It codes for CSVVRQGAGELFF.

The rearrangement links TRBV6-2 or TRBV6-3 to TRBJ1-6; TRBD1 matches at 7 bases. Germline V gene data show CDR1 as MNHEY and CDR2 as SVGEGT. J was trimmed by 9 bases and V by 5 bases; bases with no gene match: 4. The CDR3 contains 13 residues. CDR3 residues: CASSDRAASPLHF. The CDR3 nucleotides read TGTGCCAGCAGTGACAGGGCAGCTTCACCCCTCCACTTT.

The table lists this clone with a few counts. This chain uses TRBV5-4 with TRBJ2-7; tentatively, D is TRBD2 (6 bases). With 0 bases removed from V and 0 bases from J, the gap between germline ends came to 7 bases. Germline CDR1 SGHNT, CDR2 YYREEE (reference sequence). CDR3 length: 14 residues. CDR3 residues: CASSLERASYEQYF. CDR3 DNA sequence: TGTGCCAGCAGCTTGGAGCGGGCCTCCTACGAGCAGTACTTC.

This chain joins TRBV3-1 (or the pseudogene TRBV3-2) and TRBJ2-3, with D possibly being TRBD2 (5 bases). Germline CDR1 and CDR2: LGHDT and YNNKEL (reference sequence). V was clipped by 2 bases and J by 2 bases, with 11 bases between them. This CDR3 is built from 15 residues. DNA for the CDR3: TGTGCCAGCAGCCAACGAGCGGCCCCCACAGATACGCAGTATTTT. Translating gives CASSQRAAPTDTQYF.

This rearrangement joins TRBV30 to TRBJ1-2; 7 bases map to TRBD1. Germline trimming cut 5 bases from V and 3 bases from J; bases unmatched to any gene: 6. Germline V lookup: CDR1 GTSNPN, CDR2 SVGIG (reference sequence). This CDR3 has 13 residues. CDR3 DNA: TGTGCCTGGGCGACAGGGAACTACTATGGCTACACCTTC. This encodes CAWATGNYYGYTF.

The V call is TRBV27, the J call TRBJ1-4; D gene unclear. CDR3 size: 14 residues. Germline values: CDR1 MNHEY, CDR2 SMNVEV (reference sequence). Trimming took 2 bases from V and 6 from J, leaving 10 bases between them. This CDR3 is CASSLVGGHEKLFF. The CDR3 DNA reads TGTGCCAGCAGTTTAGTCGGAGGACATGAAAAACTGTTTTTT. The full variable domain, completed using reference TRBV27 and TRBJ1-4, is EAQVTQNPRYLITVTGKKLTVTCSQNMNHEYMSWYRQDPGLGLRQIYYSMNVEVTDKGDVPEGYKVSRKEKRNFPLILESPSPNQTSLYFCASSLVGGHEKLFFGSGTQLSVL.